This T cell receptor (beta chain) is drawn from a study of CD8 T cells in Susac syndrome. CDR1 SGHTA and CDR2 FQGTGA come from the germline V gene. CDR3 size: 14 residues. Between the trimmed V and J ends, which lost 0 bases and 7 bases, there was a span of 13 bases. Reverse transcription of roughly 0.45 to 1 ug RNA used random hexamers. TCRdb ran MiXCR on the immunoSEQ multiplex PCR reads and lists one entry per CDR3 protein. The table has 100,000 to 150,000 distinct CDR3 sequences, approximately 95% seen once; the top ten hold 0.25% to 0.35%. The source material was CD8+ T cells from PBMCs. The sequence came from a human donor with multiple sclerosis. V and J are TRBV7-3 and TRBJ2-7; D is undetermined. As DNA, the CDR3 is TGTGCCAGCAGCTTAACTAATGCCGCCGGAGAGCAGTACTTC. Translation gives CASSLTNAAGEQYF. The full variable domain, with the rest looked up from reference TRBV7-3 and TRBJ2-7, is GAGVSQTPSNKVTEKGKYVELRCDPISGHTALYWYRQSLGQGPEFLIYFQGTGAADDSGLPNDRFFAVRPEGSVSTLKIQRTERGDSAVYLCASSLTNAAGEQYFGPGTRLTVT.